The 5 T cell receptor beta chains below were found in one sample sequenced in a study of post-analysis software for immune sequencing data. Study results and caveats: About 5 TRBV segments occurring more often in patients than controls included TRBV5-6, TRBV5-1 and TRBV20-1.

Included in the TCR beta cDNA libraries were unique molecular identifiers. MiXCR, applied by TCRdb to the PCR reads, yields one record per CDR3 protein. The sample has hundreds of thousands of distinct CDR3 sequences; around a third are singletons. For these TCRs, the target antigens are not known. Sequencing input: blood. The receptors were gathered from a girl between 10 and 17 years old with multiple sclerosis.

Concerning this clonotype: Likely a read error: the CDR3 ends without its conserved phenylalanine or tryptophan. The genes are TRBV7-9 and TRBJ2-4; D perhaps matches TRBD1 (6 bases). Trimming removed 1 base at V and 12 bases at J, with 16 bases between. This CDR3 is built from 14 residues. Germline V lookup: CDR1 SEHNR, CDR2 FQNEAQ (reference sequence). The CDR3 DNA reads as TGTGCCAGCAGCTTAGGCGACAGGTCCTCTCCTCAGTACCTC. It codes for CASSLGDRSSPQYL.

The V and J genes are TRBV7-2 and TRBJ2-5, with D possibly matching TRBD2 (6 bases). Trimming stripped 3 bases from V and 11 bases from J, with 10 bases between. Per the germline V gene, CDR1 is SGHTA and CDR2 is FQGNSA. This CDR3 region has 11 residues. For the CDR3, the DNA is TGTGCCAGCAGCTTTGGCCGGGGGCAGTACTTC. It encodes CASSFGRGQYF.

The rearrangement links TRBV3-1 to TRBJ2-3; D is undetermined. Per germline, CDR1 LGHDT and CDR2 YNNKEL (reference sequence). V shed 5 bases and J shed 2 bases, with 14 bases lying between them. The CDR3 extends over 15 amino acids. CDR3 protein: CASSNDVWHTDTQYF. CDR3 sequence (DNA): TGTGCCAGCAGCAACGATGTCTGGCACACAGATACGCAGTATTTT.

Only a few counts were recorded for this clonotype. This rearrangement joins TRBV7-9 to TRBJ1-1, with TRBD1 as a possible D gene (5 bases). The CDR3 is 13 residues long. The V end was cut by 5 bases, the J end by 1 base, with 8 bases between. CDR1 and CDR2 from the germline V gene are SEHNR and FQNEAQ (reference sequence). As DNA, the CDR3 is TGTGCCAGCAGCCGGGGGGGGAACACTGAAGCTTTCTTT. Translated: CASSRGGNTEAFF. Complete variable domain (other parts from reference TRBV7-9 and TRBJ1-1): DTGVSQNPRHKITKRGQNVTFRCDPISEHNRLYWYRQTLGQGPEFLTYFQNEAQLEKSRLLSDRFSAERPKGSFSTLEIQRTEQGDSAMYLCASSRGGNTEAFFGQGTRLTVV.

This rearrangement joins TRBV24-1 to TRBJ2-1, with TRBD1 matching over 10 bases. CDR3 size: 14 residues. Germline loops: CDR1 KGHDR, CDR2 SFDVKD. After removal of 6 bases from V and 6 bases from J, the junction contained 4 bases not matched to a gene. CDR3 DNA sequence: TGTGCCACCAGTTCCGGGACAGGGGCCAATGAGCAGTTCTTC. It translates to CATSSGTGANEQFF.